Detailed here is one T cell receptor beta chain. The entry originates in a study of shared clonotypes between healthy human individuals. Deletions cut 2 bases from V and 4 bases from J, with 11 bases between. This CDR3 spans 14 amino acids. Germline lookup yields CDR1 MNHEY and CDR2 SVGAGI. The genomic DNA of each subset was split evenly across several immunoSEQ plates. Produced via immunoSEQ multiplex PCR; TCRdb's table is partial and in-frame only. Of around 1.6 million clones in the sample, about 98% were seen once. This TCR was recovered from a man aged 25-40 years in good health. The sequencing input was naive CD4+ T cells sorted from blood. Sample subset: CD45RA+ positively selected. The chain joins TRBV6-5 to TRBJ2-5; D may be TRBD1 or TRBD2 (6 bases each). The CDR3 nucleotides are TGTGCCAGCAGTTACACAGGGCGGGGAGAGACCCAGTACTTC. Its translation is CASSYTGRGETQYF.